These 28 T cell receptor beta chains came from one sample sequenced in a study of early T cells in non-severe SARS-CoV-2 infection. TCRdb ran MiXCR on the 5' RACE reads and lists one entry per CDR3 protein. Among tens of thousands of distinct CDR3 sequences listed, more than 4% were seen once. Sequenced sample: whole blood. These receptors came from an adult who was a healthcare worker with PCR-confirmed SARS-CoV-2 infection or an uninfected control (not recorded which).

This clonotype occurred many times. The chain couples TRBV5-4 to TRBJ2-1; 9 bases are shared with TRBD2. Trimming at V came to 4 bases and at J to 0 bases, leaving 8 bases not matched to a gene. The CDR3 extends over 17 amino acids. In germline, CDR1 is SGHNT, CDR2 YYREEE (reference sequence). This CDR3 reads CASSAGGPHSSYNEQFF. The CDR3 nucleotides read TGTGCCAGCAGCGCGGGAGGGCCTCACAGCTCCTACAATGAGCAGTTCTTC.

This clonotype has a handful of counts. CDR3 DNA: TGTGCCAGCAGCCGAACTAGCGGACACACCGGGGAGCTGTTTTTT. Its translation: CASSRTSGHTGELFF. The V call is TRBV27, the J call TRBJ2-2, with 8 bases that match TRBD2. Trimming cost V 6 bases and J 3 bases; bases outside gene matches: 6. The length of the CDR3 is 15 residues. The germline gives CDR1 MNHEY, CDR2 SMNVEV (reference sequence).

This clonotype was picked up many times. The chain's CDR3 is CASLDGTDTQYF. The CDR3 nucleotides are TGTGCCAGCCTGGATGGCACAGATACGCAGTATTTT. This rearrangement joins TRBV19 to TRBJ2-3; D gene unclear. CDR3 size: 12 residues. Germline V gene sequence: CDR1 LNHDA, CDR2 SQIVND (reference sequence). V was clipped by 9 bases and J by 1 base, with 8 bases between them. Complete variable domain (other parts from reference TRBV19 and TRBJ2-3): DGGITQSPKYLFRKEGQNVTLSCEQNLNHDAMYWYRQDPGQGLRLIYYSQIVNDFQKGDIAEGYSVSREKKESFPLTVTSAQKNPTAFYLCASLDGTDTQYFGPGTRLTVL.

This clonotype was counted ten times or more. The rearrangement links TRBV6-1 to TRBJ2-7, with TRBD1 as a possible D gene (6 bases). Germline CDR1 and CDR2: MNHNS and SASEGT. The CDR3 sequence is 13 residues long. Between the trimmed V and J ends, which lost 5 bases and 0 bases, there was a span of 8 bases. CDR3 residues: CASSQTGSYEQYF. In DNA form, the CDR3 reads TGTGCCAGCAGTCAGACAGGCTCCTACGAGCAGTACTTC.

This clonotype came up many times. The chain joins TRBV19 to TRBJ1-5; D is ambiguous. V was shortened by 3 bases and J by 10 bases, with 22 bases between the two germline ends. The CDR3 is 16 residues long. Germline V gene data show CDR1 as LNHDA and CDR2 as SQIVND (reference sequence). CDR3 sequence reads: CASSIGVGRPEIPQHF. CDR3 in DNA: TGTGCCAGTAGTATTGGTGTGGGCAGACCTGAGATCCCCCAGCATTTT.

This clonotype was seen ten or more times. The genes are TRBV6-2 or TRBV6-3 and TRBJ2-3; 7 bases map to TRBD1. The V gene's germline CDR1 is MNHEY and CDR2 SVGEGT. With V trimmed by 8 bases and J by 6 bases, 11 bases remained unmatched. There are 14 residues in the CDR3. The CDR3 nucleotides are TGTGCCAGCGCCCGGGACAGCTTGGAGGATACGCAGTATTTT. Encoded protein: CASARDSLEDTQYF.

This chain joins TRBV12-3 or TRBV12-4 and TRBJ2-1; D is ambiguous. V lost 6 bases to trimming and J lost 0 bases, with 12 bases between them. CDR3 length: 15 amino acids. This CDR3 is CASSPLQSSYNEQFF. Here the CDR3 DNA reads TGTGCCAGCAGCCCACTCCAGAGCTCCTACAATGAGCAGTTCTTC.

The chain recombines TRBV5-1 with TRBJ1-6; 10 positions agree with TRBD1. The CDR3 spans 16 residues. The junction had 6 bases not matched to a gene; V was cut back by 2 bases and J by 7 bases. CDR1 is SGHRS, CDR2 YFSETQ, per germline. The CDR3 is CASSFSGQGGNSPLHF. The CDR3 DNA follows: TGCGCCAGCAGCTTCTCCGGACAGGGGGGGAATTCACCCCTCCACTTT. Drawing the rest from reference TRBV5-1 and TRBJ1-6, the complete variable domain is KAGVTQTPRYLIKTRGQQVTLSCSPISGHRSVSWYQQTPGQGLQFLFEYFSETQRNKGNFPGRFSGRQFSNSRSEMNVSTLELGDSALYLCASSFSGQGGNSPLHFGNGTRLTVT.

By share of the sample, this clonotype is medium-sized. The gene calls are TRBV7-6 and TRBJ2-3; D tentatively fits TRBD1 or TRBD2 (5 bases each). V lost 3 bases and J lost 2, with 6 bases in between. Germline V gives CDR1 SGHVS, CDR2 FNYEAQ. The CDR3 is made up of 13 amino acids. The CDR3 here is CASSFGTTDTQYF. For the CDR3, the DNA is TGTGCCAGCAGCTTTGGGACCACAGATACGCAGTATTTT. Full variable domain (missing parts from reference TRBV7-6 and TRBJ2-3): GAGVSQSPRYKVTKRGQDVALRCDPISGHVSLYWYRQALGQGPEFLTYFNYEAQQDKSGLPNDRFSAERPEGSISTLTIQRTEQRDSAMYRCASSFGTTDTQYFGPGTRLTVL.

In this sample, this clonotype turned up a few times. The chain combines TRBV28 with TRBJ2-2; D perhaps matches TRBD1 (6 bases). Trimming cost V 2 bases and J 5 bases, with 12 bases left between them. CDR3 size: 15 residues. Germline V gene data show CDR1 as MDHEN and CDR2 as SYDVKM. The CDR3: CASSLSQGFTGELFF. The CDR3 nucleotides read TGTGCCAGCAGTTTAAGCCAGGGGTTTACCGGGGAGCTGTTTTTT.

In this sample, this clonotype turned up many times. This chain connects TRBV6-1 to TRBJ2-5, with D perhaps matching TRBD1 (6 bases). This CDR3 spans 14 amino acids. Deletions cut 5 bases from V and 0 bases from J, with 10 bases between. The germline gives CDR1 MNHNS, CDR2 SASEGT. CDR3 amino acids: CASSFGQNQETQYF. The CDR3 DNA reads TGTGCCAGCAGTTTCGGACAGAACCAAGAGACCCAGTACTTC.

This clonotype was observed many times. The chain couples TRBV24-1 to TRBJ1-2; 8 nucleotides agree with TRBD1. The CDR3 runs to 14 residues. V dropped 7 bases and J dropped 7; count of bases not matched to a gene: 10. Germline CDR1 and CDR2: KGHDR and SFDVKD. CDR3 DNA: TGTGCCACCAGACCGGGACAGGACACTTCTGGCTACACCTTC. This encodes CATRPGQDTSGYTF.

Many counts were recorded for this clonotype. The CDR3 loop is CSVPLDYNEQFF. For the CDR3, the DNA is TGCAGTGTCCCTCTAGACTACAATGAGCAGTTCTTC. The gene calls are TRBV20-1 and TRBJ2-1; D not resolved. The CDR3 length is 12 residues. Germline CDR1 reads DFQATT; CDR2 reads SNEGSKA (reference sequence). V lost 7 bases and J 3 bases, leaving 10 bases between the germline ends.

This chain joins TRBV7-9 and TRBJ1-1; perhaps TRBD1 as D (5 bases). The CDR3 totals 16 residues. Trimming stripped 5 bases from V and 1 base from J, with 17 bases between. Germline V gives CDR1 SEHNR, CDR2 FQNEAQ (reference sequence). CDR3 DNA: TGTGCCAGCAGCCCTGGCGGGGGGTTCGCGAACACTGAAGCTTTCTTT. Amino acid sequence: CASSPGGGFANTEAFF. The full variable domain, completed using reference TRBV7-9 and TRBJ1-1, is DTGVSQNPRHKITKRGQNVTFRCDPISEHNRLYWYRQTLGQGPEFLTYFQNEAQLEKSRLLSDRFSAERPKGSFSTLEIQRTEQGDSAMYLCASSPGGGFANTEAFFGQGTRLTVV.

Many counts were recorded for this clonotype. The CDR3 reads CASSISRGGGANVLTF. The CDR3 DNA sequence: TGCGCCAGCAGCATAAGCCGGGGTGGAGGGGCCAACGTCCTGACTTTC. The chain recombines TRBV5-1 with TRBJ2-6; the D gene is possibly TRBD2 (5 bases). Germline-derived CDR1 and CDR2 are SGHRS and YFSETQ. The CDR3 totals 16 residues. Trimming took 4 bases from V and 4 from J, leaving 15 bases between them. The variable domain in full, completed from reference TRBV5-1 and TRBJ2-6, reads KAGVTQTPRYLIKTRGQQVTLSCSPISGHRSVSWYQQTPGQGLQFLFEYFSETQRNKGNFPGRFSGRQFSNSRSEMNVSTLELGDSALYLCASSISRGGGANVLTFGAGSRLTVL.

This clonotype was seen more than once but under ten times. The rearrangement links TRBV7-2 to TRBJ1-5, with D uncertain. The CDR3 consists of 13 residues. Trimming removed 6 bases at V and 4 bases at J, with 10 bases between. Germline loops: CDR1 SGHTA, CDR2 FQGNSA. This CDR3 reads CASRGQVNQPQHF. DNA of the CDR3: TGTGCCAGCAGAGGGCAGGTAAATCAGCCCCAGCATTTT.

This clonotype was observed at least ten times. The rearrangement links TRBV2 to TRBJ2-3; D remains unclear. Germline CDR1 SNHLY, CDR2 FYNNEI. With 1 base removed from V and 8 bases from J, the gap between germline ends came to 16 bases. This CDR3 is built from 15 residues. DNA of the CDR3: TGTGCCAGCAGTGAAGTATCGGGCTTAATGGTTACGCAGTATTTT. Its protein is CASSEVSGLMVTQYF.

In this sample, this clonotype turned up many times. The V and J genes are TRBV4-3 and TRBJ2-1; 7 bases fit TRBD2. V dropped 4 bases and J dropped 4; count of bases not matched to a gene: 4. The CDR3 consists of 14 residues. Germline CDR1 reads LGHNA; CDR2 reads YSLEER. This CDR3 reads CASSLGLLYNEQFF. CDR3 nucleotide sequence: TGCGCCAGCAGCCTGGGACTACTTTACAATGAGCAGTTCTTC.

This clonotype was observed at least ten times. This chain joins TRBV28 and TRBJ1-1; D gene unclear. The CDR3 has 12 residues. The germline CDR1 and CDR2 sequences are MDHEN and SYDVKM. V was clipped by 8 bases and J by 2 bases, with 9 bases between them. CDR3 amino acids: CASFERNTEAFF. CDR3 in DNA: TGTGCCAGCTTCGAGAGAAACACTGAAGCTTTCTTT.

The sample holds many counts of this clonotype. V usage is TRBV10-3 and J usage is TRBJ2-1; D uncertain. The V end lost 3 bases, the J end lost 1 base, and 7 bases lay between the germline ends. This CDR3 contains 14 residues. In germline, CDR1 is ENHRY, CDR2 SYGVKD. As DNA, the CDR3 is TGTGCCATCAGTGATAAAAGGTCCTACAATGAGCAGTTCTTC. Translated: CAISDKRSYNEQFF.

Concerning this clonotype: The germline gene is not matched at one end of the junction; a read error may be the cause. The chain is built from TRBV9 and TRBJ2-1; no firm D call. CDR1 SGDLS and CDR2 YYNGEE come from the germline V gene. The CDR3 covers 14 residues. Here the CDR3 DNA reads TGTGCCACCAGCGTAGCCGGATCCTACAATGAGCAGTTCTTC. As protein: CATSVAGSYNEQFF.

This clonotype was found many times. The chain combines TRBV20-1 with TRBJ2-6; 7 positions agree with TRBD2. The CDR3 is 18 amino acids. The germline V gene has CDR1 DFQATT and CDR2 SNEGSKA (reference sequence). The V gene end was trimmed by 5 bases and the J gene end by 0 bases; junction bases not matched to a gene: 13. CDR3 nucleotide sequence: TGCAGTGCTCCTACCCGGGACTATCGATCCTCTGGGGCCAACGTCCTGACTTTC. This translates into CSAPTRDYRSSGANVLTF.

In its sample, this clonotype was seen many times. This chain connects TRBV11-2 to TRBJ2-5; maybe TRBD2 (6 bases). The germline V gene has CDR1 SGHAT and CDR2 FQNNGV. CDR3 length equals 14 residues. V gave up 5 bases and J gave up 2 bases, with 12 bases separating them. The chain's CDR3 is CASSRWTNQETQYF. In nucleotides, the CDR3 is TGTGCCAGCAGCCGATGGACTAATCAAGAGACCCAGTACTTC. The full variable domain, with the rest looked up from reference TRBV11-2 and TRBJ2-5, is EAGVAQSPRYKIIEKRQSVAFWCNPISGHATLYWYQQILGQGPKLLIQFQNNGVVDDSQLPKDRFSAERLKGVDSTLKIQPAKLEDSAVYLCASSRWTNQETQYFGPGTRLLVL.

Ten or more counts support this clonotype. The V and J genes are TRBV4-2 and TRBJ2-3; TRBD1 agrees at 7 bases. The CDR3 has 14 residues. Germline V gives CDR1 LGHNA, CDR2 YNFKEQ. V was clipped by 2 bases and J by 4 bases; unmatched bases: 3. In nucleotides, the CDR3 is TGTGCCAGCAGCCAAACCACAGGGGCAGATACGCAGTATTTT. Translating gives CASSQTTGADTQYF.

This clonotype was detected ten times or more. CDR3 nucleotides: TGCGCCAGCAGCTACGGACTAGCGGGAGGAACCTACGAGCAGTACTTC. It codes for CASSYGLAGGTYEQYF. The V and J genes are TRBV5-1 and TRBJ2-7; 14 positions match TRBD2. J lost 2 bases, V lost 3 bases, and 4 bases had no gene match. Per germline, CDR1 SGHRS and CDR2 YFSETQ. The CDR3 has 16 amino acids. The variable domain in full, with the rest retrieved from reference TRBV5-1 and TRBJ2-7, is KAGVTQTPRYLIKTRGQQVTLSCSPISGHRSVSWYQQTPGQGLQFLFEYFSETQRNKGNFPGRFSGRQFSNSRSEMNVSTLELGDSALYLCASSYGLAGGTYEQYFGPGTRLTVT.

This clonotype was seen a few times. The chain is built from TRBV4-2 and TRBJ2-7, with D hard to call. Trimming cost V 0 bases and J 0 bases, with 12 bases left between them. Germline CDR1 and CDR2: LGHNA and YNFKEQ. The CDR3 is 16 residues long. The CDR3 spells CASSQEIATNSYEQYF. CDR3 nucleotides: TGTGCCAGCAGCCAAGAAATTGCTACCAACTCCTACGAGCAGTACTTC.

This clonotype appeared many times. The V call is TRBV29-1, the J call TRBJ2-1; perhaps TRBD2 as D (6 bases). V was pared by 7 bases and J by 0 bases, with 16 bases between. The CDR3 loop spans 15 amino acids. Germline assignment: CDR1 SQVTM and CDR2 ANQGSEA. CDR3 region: CSGLGGRSSYNEQFF. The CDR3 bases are TGCAGCGGTCTTGGAGGGAGGAGCTCCTACAATGAGCAGTTCTTC.

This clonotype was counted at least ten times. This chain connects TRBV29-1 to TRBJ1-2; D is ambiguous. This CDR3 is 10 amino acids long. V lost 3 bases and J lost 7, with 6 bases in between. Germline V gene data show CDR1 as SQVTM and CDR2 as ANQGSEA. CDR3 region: CSVDAGGYTF. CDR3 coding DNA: TGCAGCGTTGACGCGGGTGGCTACACCTTC.